This T cell receptor beta chain comes out of a study of T cell clones after liver transplantation. Study as a whole: As an antigen-independent comparator, third-party-reactive TCRbeta sequences came from pre-transplant mixed lymphocyte reactions. Subjects received no induction therapy and standard immunosuppression until randomization at 12-24 months post-transplant. HCV positivity affected three of eight recipients; the rest lacked autoimmune or viral indications. Timepoints were pre-transplant, pre-withdrawal, and after withdrawal was completed or failed.

The protocol was immunoSEQ multiplex PCR, while the TCRdb copy is restricted to in-frame clones and leaves out a portion. The sample lists about 20,000 clones, 65% to 85% seen once, with about a third in the top ten. This CDR3 spans 10 amino acids. Germline CDR1 reads KGHSH; CDR2 reads LQKENI. Trimming took 6 bases from V and 6 from J, leaving 3 bases between them. The rearrangement links TRBV18 to TRBJ2-1; unclear D gene. Source: CD8+ T cells from blood, taken around 54 months after liver transplant. The sequence was collected from a human patient who received a liver transplant. Some T cells may be the graft donor's. The CDR3 sequence: CASSPNEQFF. CDR3 nucleotides: TGTGCCAGCTCCCCCAATGAGCAGTTCTTC.